This passage covers 10 T cell receptor beta chains from one sample sequenced in a study of T-cell memory formation after mild COVID-19. Using its own MiXCR run on the 5' RACE reads, TCRdb lists one record per CDR3 protein. The sample holds roughly 560,000 distinct CDR3 sequences; just over 20% are singletons and the top ten take approximately 12%. The sequencing input was PBMCs or a T cell subset sorted from them (not recorded which). The receptors derive from an adult woman who had mild COVID-19 (a few samples of this study predate the infection). Cell type and time point are not known.

This sequence joins TRBV4-1 and TRBJ1-1; D unclear. Germline CDR1 reads MGHRA; CDR2 reads YSYEKL. V lost 2 bases and J lost 4, with 14 bases in between. The CDR3 sequence is 15 residues long. CDR3 in DNA: TGCGCCAGCAGCCAATGGGAGGGAGCGGCCACTGAAGCTTTCTTT. This sequence encodes CASSQWEGAATEAFF.

This chain links TRBV5-1 with TRBJ2-1; D unresolved. CDR1 SGHRS and CDR2 YFSETQ come from the germline V gene. The CDR3 sequence is 16 residues long. V dropped 4 bases and J dropped 0 bases, with 14 bases sitting between them. The CDR3 DNA reads TGCGCCAGCAGCCAAGTGACGCACAGCTCCTACAATGAGCAGTTCTTC. Protein product: CASSQVTHSSYNEQFF.

V and J are TRBV20-1 and TRBJ1-3; tentatively, D is TRBD1 (6 bases). CDR1 and CDR2 from the germline V gene are DFQATT and SNEGSKA (reference sequence). The ends were cut back, 6 bases at V and 0 bases at J, with 12 bases in the middle. CDR3 length: 14 amino acids. In DNA form, the CDR3 reads TGCAGTGCCAGGGACAAAACCTCTGGAAACACCATATATTTT. This codes for CSARDKTSGNTIYF.

This clonotype has more than one count but fewer than ten. The chain recombines TRBV5-4 with TRBJ1-1; 10 bases align to TRBD1. The CDR3 spans 16 residues. V lost 2 bases, J lost 6 bases, and 10 bases stayed unmatched. Germline-derived CDR1 and CDR2 are SGHNT and YYREEE (reference sequence). The CDR3 DNA sequence: TGTGCCAGCAGCTTACCTCCGGGACAGGGGAAGGCTGAAGCTTTCTTT. Translation: CASSLPPGQGKAEAFF.

This clonotype was seen a few times. This chain links TRBV24-1 with TRBJ1-5, with D tentatively TRBD1 (5 bases). Looked up from germline, CDR1 is KGHDR and CDR2 is SFDVKD. The CDR3 loop spans 14 amino acids. Trimming took off 5 bases at V and 5 bases at J, with 12 bases between the two ends. The CDR3 DNA sequence: TGTGCCACCAGTGGGTGGGGCGGGGATCAGCCCCAGCATTTT. Protein: CATSGWGGDQPQHF.

This clonotype was counted only a few times. The rearrangement uses TRBV10-3 and TRBJ1-1; no firm D call. The CDR3 contains 15 residues. Germline values: CDR1 ENHRY, CDR2 SYGVKD. V was pared by 10 bases and J by 4 bases, with 22 bases between. The chain's CDR3 is CATLRRENGVTEAFF. The CDR3 DNA reads TGTGCCACCCTGCGGAGGGAAAATGGGGTCACTGAAGCTTTCTTT.

The J gene is TRBJ2-7, the V gene TRBV7-2; 9 nucleotides align to TRBD2. This CDR3 contains 15 residues. V gave up 5 bases and J gave up 4 bases; unmatched junction bases: 9. Germline-derived CDR1 and CDR2 are SGHTA and FQGNSA. CDR3 sequence reads: CASSAGGTGGYEQYF. The CDR3 DNA reads TGTGCCAGCAGCGCGGGGGGGACGGGAGGATACGAGCAGTACTTC. The entire variable domain, with the rest obtained from reference TRBV7-2 and TRBJ2-7, is as follows: GAGVSQSPSNKVTEKGKDVELRCDPISGHTALYWYRQSLGQGLEFLIYFQGNSAPDKSGLPSDRFSAERTGGSVSTLTIQRTQQEDSAVYLCASSAGGTGGYEQYFGPGTRLTVT.

This clonotype was seen more than once but under ten times. This chain joins TRBV5-4 and TRBJ2-3, with 14 bases aligning to TRBD2. CDR3 length: 17 residues. CDR1 is SGHNT and CDR2 is YYREEE in the germline V gene (reference sequence). J gave up 2 bases and V 4 bases, and 6 bases lay outside the gene matches. The CDR3 loop is CASSPGLAGVTTDTQYF. The DNA of the CDR3 is TGTGCCAGCAGCCCGGGACTAGCGGGGGTGACCACAGATACGCAGTATTTT. The full variable domain, its missing parts supplied by reference TRBV5-4 and TRBJ2-3, is ETGVTQSPTHLIKTRGQQVTLRCSSQSGHNTVSWYQQALGQGPQFIFQYYREEENGRGNFPPRFSGLQFPNYSSELNVNALELDDSALYLCASSPGLAGVTTDTQYFGPGTRLTVL.

The chain recombines TRBV5-5 with TRBJ2-1; weak D call: TRBD1 (6 bases). From germline, CDR1 is SGHKS and CDR2 YYEKEE (reference sequence). V was trimmed by 0 bases and J by 3 bases, leaving 19 bases between them. There are 18 residues in the CDR3. The DNA for the CDR3 is TGTGCCAGCAGCTTGGTGCTAAGGCAGGGGAGTGGCTACAATGAGCAGTTCTTC. Protein product: CASSLVLRQGSGYNEQFF.

This chain links TRBV15 with TRBJ2-1, with D perhaps TRBD1 or TRBD2 (5 bases each). Germline values: CDR1 LNHNV, CDR2 YYDKDF (reference sequence). Trimming shortened V by 1 base and J by 2 bases, and 12 bases separated the two germline ends. The CDR3 is 16 amino acids. CDR3 nucleotides: TGTGCCACCAGCAGAGTCTCAGTGGGACCCTACAATGAGCAGTTCTTC. Amino acid sequence: CATSRVSVGPYNEQFF.